This TCR beta chain was captured in a study of blood T cell repertoires in COVID-19. In its sample, this clone was seen once. Additional DNA sequences in this sample encode the identical CDR3. The germline CDR1 and CDR2 sequences are MDHEN and SYDVKM. V gave up 3 bases and J gave up 6 bases, with 9 bases separating them. The CDR3 has 12 amino acids. The protocol was immunoSEQ multiplex PCR, while the TCRdb copy is restricted to in-frame clones and leaves out a portion. Altogether 250,000 to 350,000 clones are present, roughly 90% being singletons, with the ten largest covering around 0.84%. The chain recombines TRBV28 with TRBJ2-7; D is ambiguous. Sequencing was performed on peripheral blood. The origin of this receptor is a young man with acute or convalescent COVID-19. The DNA for the CDR3 is TGTGCCAGCAGTTTGCTGAGGTCCGAGCAGTACTTC. Its protein product is CASSLLRSEQYF.